The rows below give T cell receptor beta chains drawn from one sample of a study of blood T cell repertoires in COVID-19. TCRdb's table, derived via immunoSEQ multiplex PCR, lists solely in-frame clones and lacks some. The data hold approximately 92,000 clones, with around nine tenths observed a single time. Sequencing input: peripheral blood. The receptors stem from a woman in her fifties or sixties with COVID-19, enrolled during active disease. CDR3s include the opening cysteine and the closing phenylalanine or tryptophan. A D gene is named only where the DNA matches it firmly. The size entry is marked missing in some rows and otherwise reads once, few, many or a size class.

>TRBJ1-1|TRBV5-1|few|.|13
CASRLTENTEAFF
TGCGCCAGCAGGCTCACAGAGAACACTGAAGCTTTCTTT
>TRBJ2-7|TRBV5-4|.|.|12
CASSGEVGEQYF
TGTGCCAGCAGCGGGGAGGTGGGGGAGCAGTACTTC
>TRBJ2-3|TRBV3-1/TRBV3-2|medium-sized|.|14
CASSQGVSADTQYF
TGTGCCAGCAGCCAAGGTGTTAGCGCCGATACGCAGTATTTT
>TRBJ1-5|TRBV12-5|.|.|15
CASGTSRSPNQPQHF
TGTGCTAGTGGCACCTCCCGGAGCCCGAATCAGCCCCAGCATTTT
>TRBJ2-7|TRBV7-9|.|.|14
CASSLANRDYEQYF
TGTGCCAGCAGCTTAGCGAACAGGGACTACGAGCAGTACTTC
>TRBJ1-6|TRBV7-2|.|TRBD1|15
CASSLIQGLYSPLHF
TGTGCCAGCAGCTTAATACAGGGGTTATATTCACCCCTCCACTTT
>TRBJ2-5|TRBV30|.|TRBD2|18
CAWRKPRTSGGGRETQYF
TGTGCCTGGCGGAAACCCCGGACTAGCGGGGGTGGTAGGGAGACCCAGTACTTC
>TRBJ1-6|TRBV11-2|.|.|15
CASSSRPGQRSPLHF
TGTGCCAGCAGCTCCCGACCGGGACAAAGATCACCCCTCCACTTT
>TRBJ2-7|TRBV29-1|.|.|11
CSVEAGYEQYF
TGCAGCGTTGAAGCGGGGTACGAGCAGTACTTC
>TRBJ1-5|TRBV5-8|.|TRBD1|15
CASSLGQGINQPQHF
TGTGCCAGCAGCTTGGGACAGGGGATCAATCAGCCCCAGCATTTT
>TRBJ1-1|TRBV9|.|.|13
CASSVERDTEAFF
TGTGCCAGCAGCGTAGAGCGGGACACTGAAGCTTTCTTT
>TRBJ2-5|TRBV11-2|.|TRBD2|17
CASSGPGLAGGRGTQYF
TGTGCCAGCAGCGGCCCGGGACTAGCGGGGGGCCGGGGGACCCAGTACTTC
>TRBJ1-1|TRBV18|.|.|15
CASSQRGSITTEAFF
TGTGCCAGCTCACAGCGGGGGAGTATAACAACTGAAGCTTTCTTT
>TRBJ2-5|TRBV9|.|TRBD2|16
CASSGSPGLARETQYF
TGTGCCAGCAGCGGCAGCCCGGGACTAGCGAGGGAGACCCAGTACTTC
>TRBJ1-6|TRBV6-5|.|.|14
CATHFRTRGSPLHF
TGTGCCACCCACTTCCGAACGCGGGGTTCACCCCTCCACTTT
>TRBJ2-7|TRBV11-2|once|TRBD1|13
CASSYQTGTEQYF
TGTGCCAGCAGCTACCAGACAGGGACCGAGCAGTACTTC
>TRBJ1-4|TRBV4-3|few|.|15
CASSQDVGRGEKLFF
TGCGCCAGCAGCCAAGATGTGGGGAGGGGAGAAAAACTGTTTTTT
>TRBJ1-2|TRBV7-2|few|TRBD1|16
CASSLVSGQEAYGYTF
TGTGCCAGCAGCTTAGTCTCCGGACAGGAGGCTTATGGCTACACCTTC
>TRBJ1-4|TRBV5-4|.|.|15
CASSPTTSTNEKLFF
TGTGCCAGCAGCCCGACGACATCCACTAATGAAAAACTGTTTTTT
>TRBJ1-1|TRBV6-5|.|.|14
CASRGGEGNTEAFF
TGTGCCAGCAGGGGGGGGGAGGGTAACACTGAAGCTTTCTTT
>TRBJ1-1|TRBV5-1|.|TRBD1|15
CASSLEDRGGTEAFF
TGCGCCAGCAGCTTGGAGGACAGGGGAGGCACTGAAGCTTTCTTT
>TRBJ1-2|TRBV12-3/TRBV12-4|.|.|12
CASSLGRAGYTF
TGTGCCAGCAGTTTAGGCAGGGCAGGCTACACCTTC
>TRBJ2-3|TRBV15|.|.|14
CATSVGGGTDTQYF
TGTGCCACCAGCGTCGGCGGGGGCACAGATACGCAGTATTTT
>TRBJ1-1|TRBV12-3/TRBV12-4|.|.|13
CASSPGSHTEAFF
TGTGCCAGCAGTCCCGGGAGTCACACTGAAGCTTTCTTT
>TRBJ1-2|TRBV5-1|.|.|14
CASSLDGFINGYTF
TGCGCCAGCAGCTTGGACGGGTTTATAAATGGCTACACCTTC
>TRBJ1-4|TRBV15|.|.|15
CATSPPAGLGEKLFF
TGTGCCACCAGCCCTCCGGCCGGGTTGGGTGAAAAACTGTTTTTT
>TRBJ1-2|TRBV12-3/TRBV12-4|.|.|12
CASSSYRAGYTF
TGTGCCAGCAGTTCGTACAGGGCTGGCTACACCTTC
>TRBJ2-7|TRBV7-2|.|TRBD2|15
CASSQTGLAAYEQYF
TGTGCCAGCAGCCAGACGGGACTAGCGGCCTACGAGCAGTACTTC
>TRBJ1-5|TRBV6-5|.|.|14
CASGFGQFNQPQHF
TGTGCCAGCGGATTTGGACAATTTAATCAGCCCCAGCATTTT
>TRBJ2-5|TRBV14|.|.|18
CASSRQGWGTAGGETQYF
TGTGCCAGCAGCCGACAGGGTTGGGGGACGGCGGGGGGCGAGACCCAGTACTTC
>TRBJ2-5|TRBV15|.|TRBD1|14
CATSRVTGGETQYF
TGTGCCACCAGCAGAGTCACAGGGGGCGAGACCCAGTACTTC
>TRBJ1-5|TRBV7-8|.|TRBD1|15
CASSPDRDSNQPQHF
TGTGCCAGCAGCCCAGACAGGGACTCCAATCAGCCCCAGCATTTT
>TRBJ2-1|TRBV4-3|.|TRBD2|15
CASSQGSSGGDEQFF
TGCGCCAGCAGCCAAGGGTCTAGCGGGGGGGATGAGCAGTTCTTC
>TRBJ2-7|TRBV7-2|.|.|13
CASSLSTLYEQYF
TGTGCCAGCAGCTTATCTACCCTCTACGAGCAGTACTTC
>TRBJ2-3|TRBV5-1|.|.|14
CASSPGTNTDTQYF
TGCGCCAGCAGCCCGGGGACAAACACAGATACGCAGTATTTT
>TRBJ1-6|TRBV9|few|.|18
CASSVDLTAGSYNSPLHF
TGTGCCAGCAGCGTAGACTTAACAGCTGGCTCCTATAATTCACCCCTCCACTTT
>TRBJ2-5|TRBV2|.|TRBD2|15
CASQTRTSGLETQYF
TGTGCCAGTCAAACCAGGACTAGCGGGCTAGAGACCCAGTACTTC
>TRBJ2-1|TRBV5-1|.|.|15
CASSFVTGKDNEQFF
TGCGCCAGCAGCTTTGTTACGGGGAAAGACAATGAGCAGTTCTTC
>TRBJ1-2|TRBV6-5|.|.|12
CASRRTGGGYTF
TGTGCCAGCAGACGGACGGGCGGGGGCTACACCTTC
>TRBJ1-1|TRBV7-2|few|TRBD1|16
CASSPNRGWVDTEAFF
TGTGCCAGCAGCCCAAACAGGGGGTGGGTGGACACTGAAGCTTTCTTT
>TRBJ1-2|TRBV5-1|.|.|15
CASSLEGGPAGGYTF
TGCGCCAGCAGCTTGGAGGGGGGGCCGGCGGGCGGCTACACCTTC
>TRBJ2-3|TRBV11-3|once|.|14
CASSVSRGSNTQYF
TGTGCCAGCAGCGTATCCAGGGGCTCAAATACGCAGTATTTT
>TRBJ2-1|TRBV6-5|.|.|13
CASSPRQNNEQFF
TGTGCCAGCAGCCCGAGACAGAACAATGAGCAGTTCTTC
>TRBJ2-5|TRBV30|.|TRBD2|10
CGGGRETQYF
TGTGGGGGAGGGAGAGAGACCCAGTACTTC
>TRBJ1-3|TRBV6-6|few|.|14
CASRPQGIGNTIYF
TGTGCCAGCAGACCACAGGGAATAGGAAACACCATATATTTT
>TRBJ2-3|TRBV9|.|TRBD2|13
CASSERDVDTQYF
TGTGCCAGCAGCGAGCGGGACGTAGATACGCAGTATTTT
>TRBJ1-6|TRBV5-1|.|TRBD1|14
CASSTGQGASPLHF
TGCGCCAGCAGCACCGGACAGGGGGCTTCACCCCTCCACTTT
>TRBJ2-1|TRBV6-5|.|TRBD2|15
CASNPAGITGNEQFF
TGTGCCAGCAATCCAGCGGGGATTACAGGCAATGAGCAGTTCTTC
>TRBJ2-3|TRBV29-1|.|TRBD2|15
CSVGGTSGDTDTQYF
TGCAGCGTCGGAGGGACTAGCGGGGACACAGATACGCAGTATTTT
>TRBJ2-3|TRBV19|.|TRBD1|18
CASSQTGTGVDLVDTQYF
TGTGCCAGTAGCCAAACCGGGACAGGGGTTGATCTTGTAGATACGCAGTATTTT
>TRBJ1-2|TRBV7-8|.|.|14
CASSLNPGPYGYTF
TGTGCCAGCAGCTTAAACCCAGGGCCCTATGGCTACACCTTC
>TRBJ2-1|TRBV24-1|.|.|13
CATSDPGVYEQFF
TGTGCCACCAGTGATCCAGGGGTATATGAGCAGTTCTTC
>TRBJ1-4|TRBV5-5|once|TRBD1|16
CASSSQNRGFPEKLFF
TGTGCCAGCAGCTCCCAAAACAGGGGGTTTCCTGAAAAACTGTTTTTT
>TRBJ1-3|TRBV11-1|.|.|13
CASGRGSGNTIYF
TGTGCCAGCGGTAGGGGCTCTGGAAACACCATATATTTT
>TRBJ2-3|TRBV10-3|.|TRBD1|14
CAIRGNRGADTQYF
TGTGCCATCAGGGGAAACAGGGGAGCAGATACGCAGTATTTT